This T cell receptor beta chain was captured in a study of blood T cell repertoires in COVID-19. Study context: PBMCs, B-cell-depleted T cells, or T cells were the source of the cDNA or gDNA that made up the material.

Generated by immunoSEQ multiplex PCR, the TCRdb table keeps only in-frame clones and is missing some. The profile shows some 130,000 clones, about 80% of them singletons. V was cut by 8 bases and J by 8 bases, with 15 bases left in between. This CDR3 has 12 residues. The clonotype originates from a human donor in a cohort sampled during active COVID-19. V is TRBV12-3 or TRBV12-4 and J is TRBJ1-1; the D gene is possibly TRBD1 (5 bases). Sequenced sample: peripheral blood. The CDR3 sequence is CASYRINTEAFF. In DNA, the CDR3 is TGTGCCAGCTACAGGATCAATACCGAAGCTTTCTTT.